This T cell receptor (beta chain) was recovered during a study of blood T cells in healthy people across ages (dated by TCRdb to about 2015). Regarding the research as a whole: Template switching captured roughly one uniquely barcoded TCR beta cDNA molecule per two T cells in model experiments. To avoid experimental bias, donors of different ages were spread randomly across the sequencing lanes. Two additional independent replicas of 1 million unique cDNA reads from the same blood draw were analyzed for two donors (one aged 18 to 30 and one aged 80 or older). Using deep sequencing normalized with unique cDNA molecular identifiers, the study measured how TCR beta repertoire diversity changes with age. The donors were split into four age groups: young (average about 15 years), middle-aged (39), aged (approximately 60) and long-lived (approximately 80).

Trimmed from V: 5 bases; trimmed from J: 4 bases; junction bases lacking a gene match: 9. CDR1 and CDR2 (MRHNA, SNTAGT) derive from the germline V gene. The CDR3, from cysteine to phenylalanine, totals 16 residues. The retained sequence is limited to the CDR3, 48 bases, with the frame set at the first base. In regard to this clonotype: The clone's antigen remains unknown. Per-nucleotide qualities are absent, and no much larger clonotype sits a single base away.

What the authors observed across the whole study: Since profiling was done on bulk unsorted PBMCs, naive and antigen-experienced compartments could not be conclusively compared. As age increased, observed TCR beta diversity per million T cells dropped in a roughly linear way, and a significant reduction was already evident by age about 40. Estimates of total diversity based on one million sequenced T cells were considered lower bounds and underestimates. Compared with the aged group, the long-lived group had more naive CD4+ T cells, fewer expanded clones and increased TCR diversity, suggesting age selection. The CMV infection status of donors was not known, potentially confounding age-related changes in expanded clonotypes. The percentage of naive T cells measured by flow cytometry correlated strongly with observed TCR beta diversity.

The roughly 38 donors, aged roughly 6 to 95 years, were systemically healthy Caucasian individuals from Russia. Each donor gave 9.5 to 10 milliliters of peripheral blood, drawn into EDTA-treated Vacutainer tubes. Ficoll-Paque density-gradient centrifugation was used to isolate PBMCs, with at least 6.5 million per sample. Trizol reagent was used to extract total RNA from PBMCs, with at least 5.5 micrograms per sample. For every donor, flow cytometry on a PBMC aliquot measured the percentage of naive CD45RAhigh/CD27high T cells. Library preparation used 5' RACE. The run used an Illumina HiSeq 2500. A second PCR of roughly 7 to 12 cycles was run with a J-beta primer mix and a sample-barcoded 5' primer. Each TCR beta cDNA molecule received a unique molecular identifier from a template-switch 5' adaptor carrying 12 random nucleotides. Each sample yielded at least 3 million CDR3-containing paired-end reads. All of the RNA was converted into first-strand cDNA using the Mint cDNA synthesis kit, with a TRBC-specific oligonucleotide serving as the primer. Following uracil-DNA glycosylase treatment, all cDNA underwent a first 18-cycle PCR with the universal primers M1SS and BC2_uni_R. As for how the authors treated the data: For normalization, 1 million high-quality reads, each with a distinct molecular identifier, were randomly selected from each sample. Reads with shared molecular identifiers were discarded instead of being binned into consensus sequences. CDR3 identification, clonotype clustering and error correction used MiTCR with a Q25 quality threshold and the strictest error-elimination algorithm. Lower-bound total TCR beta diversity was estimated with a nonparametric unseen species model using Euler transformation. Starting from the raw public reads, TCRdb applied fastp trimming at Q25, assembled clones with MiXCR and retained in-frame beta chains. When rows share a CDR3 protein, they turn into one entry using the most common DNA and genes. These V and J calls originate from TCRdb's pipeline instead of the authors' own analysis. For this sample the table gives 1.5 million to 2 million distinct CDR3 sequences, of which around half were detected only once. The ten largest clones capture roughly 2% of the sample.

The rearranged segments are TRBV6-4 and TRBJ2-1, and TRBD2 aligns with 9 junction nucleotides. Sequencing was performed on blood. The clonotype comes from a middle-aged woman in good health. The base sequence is TGTGCCAGCAGTTCTCGCGCGGGGGGGATTTACAATGAGCAGTTCTTC. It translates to CASSSRAGGIYNEQFF.